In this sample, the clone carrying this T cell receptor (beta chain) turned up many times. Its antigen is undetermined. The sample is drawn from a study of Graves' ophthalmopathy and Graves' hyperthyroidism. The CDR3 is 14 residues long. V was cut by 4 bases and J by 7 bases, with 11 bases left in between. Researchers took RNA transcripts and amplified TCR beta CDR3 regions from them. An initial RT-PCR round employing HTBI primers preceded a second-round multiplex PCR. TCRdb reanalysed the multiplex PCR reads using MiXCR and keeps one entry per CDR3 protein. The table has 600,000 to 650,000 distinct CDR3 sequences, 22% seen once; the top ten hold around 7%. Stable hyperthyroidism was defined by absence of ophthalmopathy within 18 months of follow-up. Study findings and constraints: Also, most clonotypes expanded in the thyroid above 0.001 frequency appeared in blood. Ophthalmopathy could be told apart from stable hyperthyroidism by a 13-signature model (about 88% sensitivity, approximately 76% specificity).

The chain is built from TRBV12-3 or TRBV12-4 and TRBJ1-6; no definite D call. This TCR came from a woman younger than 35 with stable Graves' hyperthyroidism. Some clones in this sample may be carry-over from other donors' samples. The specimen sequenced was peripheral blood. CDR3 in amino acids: CASSWGGGNSPLHF. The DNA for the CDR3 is TGTGCCAGCAGTTGGGGAGGAGGGAATTCACCCCTCCACTTT.